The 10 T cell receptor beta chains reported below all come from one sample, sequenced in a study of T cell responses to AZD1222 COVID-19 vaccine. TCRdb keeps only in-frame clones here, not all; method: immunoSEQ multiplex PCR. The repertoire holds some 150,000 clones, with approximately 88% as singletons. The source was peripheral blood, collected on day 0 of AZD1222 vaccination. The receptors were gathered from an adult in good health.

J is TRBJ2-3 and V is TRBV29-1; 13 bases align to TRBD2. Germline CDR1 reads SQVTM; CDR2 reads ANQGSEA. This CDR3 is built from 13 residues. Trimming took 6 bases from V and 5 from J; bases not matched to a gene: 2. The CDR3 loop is CSVLAGGGDTQYF. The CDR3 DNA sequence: TGCAGCGTACTAGCGGGAGGGGGAGATACGCAGTATTTT.

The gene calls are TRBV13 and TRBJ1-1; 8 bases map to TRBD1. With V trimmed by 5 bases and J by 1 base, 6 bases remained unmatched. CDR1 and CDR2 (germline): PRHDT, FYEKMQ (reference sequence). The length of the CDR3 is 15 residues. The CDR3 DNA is TGTGCCAGCAGCCCATGGGGGACAGGGAACACTGAAGCTTTCTTT. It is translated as CASSPWGTGNTEAFF.

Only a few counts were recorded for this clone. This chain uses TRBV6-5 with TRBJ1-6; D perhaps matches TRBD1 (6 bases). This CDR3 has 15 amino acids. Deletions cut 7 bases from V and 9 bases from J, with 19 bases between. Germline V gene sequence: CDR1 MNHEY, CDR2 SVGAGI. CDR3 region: CASILRGGLGSPLHF. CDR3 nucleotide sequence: TGTGCCAGCATCCTCCGGGGGGGGCTGGGTTCACCCCTCCACTTT.

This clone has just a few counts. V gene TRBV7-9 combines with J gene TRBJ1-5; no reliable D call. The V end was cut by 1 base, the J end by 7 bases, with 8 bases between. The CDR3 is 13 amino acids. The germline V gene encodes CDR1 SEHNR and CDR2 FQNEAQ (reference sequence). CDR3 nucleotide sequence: TGTGCCAGCAGCTTAGGAGGAGAACAGCCCCAGCATTTT. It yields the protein CASSLGGEQPQHF.

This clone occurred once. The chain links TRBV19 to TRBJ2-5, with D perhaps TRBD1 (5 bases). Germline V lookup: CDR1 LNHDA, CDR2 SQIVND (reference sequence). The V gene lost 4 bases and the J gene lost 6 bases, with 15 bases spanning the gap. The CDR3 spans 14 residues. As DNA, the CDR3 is TGTGCCAGTAGTACTAGACAGCGTTTGCAGACCCAGTACTTC. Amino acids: CASSTRQRLQTQYF.

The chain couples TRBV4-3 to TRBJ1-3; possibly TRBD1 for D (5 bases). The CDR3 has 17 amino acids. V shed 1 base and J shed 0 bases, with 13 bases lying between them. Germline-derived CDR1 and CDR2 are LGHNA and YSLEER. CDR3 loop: CASSQGTGLSSGNTIYF. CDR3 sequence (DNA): TGCGCCAGCAGCCAAGGTACGGGACTAAGCTCTGGAAACACCATATATTTT.

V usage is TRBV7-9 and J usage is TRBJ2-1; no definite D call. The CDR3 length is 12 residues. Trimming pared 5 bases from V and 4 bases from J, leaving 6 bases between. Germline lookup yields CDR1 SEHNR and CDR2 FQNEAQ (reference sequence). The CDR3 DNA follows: TGTGCCAGCAGCCAGTTTTACAATGAGCAGTTCTTC. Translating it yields CASSQFYNEQFF. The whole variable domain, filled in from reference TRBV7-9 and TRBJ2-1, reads DTGVSQNPRHKITKRGQNVTFRCDPISEHNRLYWYRQTLGQGPEFLTYFQNEAQLEKSRLLSDRFSAERPKGSFSTLEIQRTEQGDSAMYLCASSQFYNEQFFGPGTRLTVL.

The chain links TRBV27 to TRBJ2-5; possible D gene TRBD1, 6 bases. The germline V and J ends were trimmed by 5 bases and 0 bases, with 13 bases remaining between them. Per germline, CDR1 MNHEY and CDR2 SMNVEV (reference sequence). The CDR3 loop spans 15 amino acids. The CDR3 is CASSLLQGHQETQYF. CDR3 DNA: TGTGCCAGCAGTCTCCTACAGGGCCACCAAGAGACCCAGTACTTC.

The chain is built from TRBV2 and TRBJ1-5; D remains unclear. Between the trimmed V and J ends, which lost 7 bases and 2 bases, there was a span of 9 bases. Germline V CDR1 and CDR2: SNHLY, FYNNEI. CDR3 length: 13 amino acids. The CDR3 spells CASTGGGNQPQHF. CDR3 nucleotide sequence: TGTGCCAGCACCGGTGGGGGCAATCAGCCCCAGCATTTT.

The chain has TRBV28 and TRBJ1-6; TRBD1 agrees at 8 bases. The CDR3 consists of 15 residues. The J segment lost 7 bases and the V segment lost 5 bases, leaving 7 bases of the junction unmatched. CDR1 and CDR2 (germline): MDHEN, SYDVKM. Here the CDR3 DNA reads TGTGCCAGCAGTCCCCACAGGGGGGCAAATTCACCCCTCCACTTT. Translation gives CASSPHRGANSPLHF.